The 17 T cell receptor beta chains given below trace back to one sample, sequenced in a study of Ad26.COV2.S vaccination and SARS-CoV-2 variants. Treatment given: some 19 received Ad26.COV2.S at low or high dose, single or two shots; 5 received placebo; per-sample allocation not given. All samples were drawn on day 63, counting from the first vaccine or placebo injection. Assay: immunoSEQ multiplex PCR; the TCRdb copy retains only in-frame clones and omits some. Found here are 500,000 or so clones, 87% of them singletons; the top ten hold 9.5% to 15%. This specimen consisted of peripheral blood, obtained in a trial of Ad26.COV2.S vaccine versus placebo. The receptor set was obtained from a person aged 18-60 years who received the Ad26.COV2.S COVID-19 vaccine or a placebo.

V gene TRBV29-1 combines with J gene TRBJ2-6; D remains ambiguous. Trimming pared 5 bases from V and 3 bases from J, leaving 14 bases between. Per the germline V gene, CDR1 is SQVTM and CDR2 is ANQGSEA. The CDR3 has 15 amino acids. In nucleotides, the CDR3 is TGCAGCGTTTTAAGGGTGGTTCGTGGGGCCAACGTCCTGACTTTC. Translated: CSVLRVVRGANVLTF.

V is TRBV3-1 (or the pseudogene TRBV3-2) and J is TRBJ1-4; a possible D gene is TRBD1 (6 bases). Germline loops: CDR1 LGHDT, CDR2 YNNKEL (reference sequence). The V gene lost 3 bases and the J gene lost 7 bases, with 12 bases spanning the gap. CDR3 size: 14 residues. The CDR3 region is CASSQGAWIEKLFF. The DNA for the CDR3 is TGTGCCAGCAGCCAGGGGGCATGGATTGAAAAACTGTTTTTT.

The chain recombines TRBV4-2 with TRBJ2-5; unclear D gene. This CDR3 contains 13 residues. Trimming cost V 1 base and J 6 bases, with 9 bases left between them. Germline CDR1 reads LGHNA; CDR2 reads YNFKEQ. The CDR3 spells CASSQARSKTQYF. The DNA of the CDR3 is TGTGCCAGCAGCCAAGCCAGGTCAAAGACCCAGTACTTC.

The chain employs TRBV7-9 and TRBJ2-7; 7 bases are shared with TRBD1. The CDR3 runs to 15 residues. In germline, CDR1 is SEHNR, CDR2 FQNEAQ (reference sequence). With 6 bases clipped from V and 0 bases from J, the junction kept 8 bases outside the gene matches. The CDR3 sequence is CASSRHRDSSYEQYF. The CDR3 nucleotides read TGTGCCAGCAGTCGCCACCGGGACAGCTCCTACGAGCAGTACTTC.

The rearrangement links TRBV6-5 to TRBJ2-7, with D tentatively TRBD1 (5 bases). Germline V gives CDR1 MNHEY, CDR2 SVGAGI. The V and J ends lost 10 bases and 3 bases respectively, with 13 bases between them. The CDR3 runs to 12 residues. CDR3 nucleotide sequence: TGTGCCACCGACAGTTTTTACTACGAGCAGTACTTC. This sequence encodes CATDSFYYEQYF.

This clone was recorded once. This chain uses TRBV12-3 or TRBV12-4 with TRBJ1-6; D is unclear. The germline V and J ends were trimmed by 10 bases and 9 bases, with 16 bases remaining between them. This CDR3 is built from 13 residues. In DNA, the CDR3 is TGTGCCATCTCTGGGGTCGGAGGTTCACCCCTCCACTTT. Translation: CAISGVGGSPLHF.

The rearrangement joins TRBV5-4 to TRBJ2-7; D is uncertain. Germline CDR1 is SGHNT and CDR2 is YYREEE (reference sequence). V lost 0 bases, J lost 7 bases, and 11 bases lay in between. This CDR3 has 13 residues. The DNA of the CDR3 is TGTGCCAGCAGCTTGGAATCAGTTCGAGAGCAGTACTTC. Translated, it gives CASSLESVREQYF.

V is TRBV29-1 and J is TRBJ1-4, with D possibly matching TRBD1 (5 bases). V lost 5 bases and J lost 7, with 14 bases in between. The CDR3 runs 13 residues. CDR1 is SQVTM, CDR2 ANQGSEA, per germline. As DNA, the CDR3 is TGCAGCGTTTCCGACAGTCTAATTGAAAAACTGTTTTTT. It encodes CSVSDSLIEKLFF.

The V call is TRBV29-1, the J call TRBJ2-7, with D uncertain. Trimming shortened V by 0 bases and J by 2 bases, and 11 bases separated the two germline ends. This CDR3 is built from 14 residues. Germline assignment: CDR1 SQVTM and CDR2 ANQGSEA. As DNA, the CDR3 is TGCAGCGTTGAAGATCCATCGACCCCCTACGAGCAGTACTTC. It codes for CSVEDPSTPYEQYF.

The count of this clone is one. V gene TRBV9 combines with J gene TRBJ1-2; a weak D match, TRBD1 (6 bases). The CDR3 spans 16 residues. In germline, CDR1 is SGDLS, CDR2 YYNGEE. With 4 bases removed from V and 3 bases from J, the gap between germline ends came to 19 bases. The CDR3 sequence: CASSLRTERVDYGYTF. The CDR3 nucleotides are TGTGCCAGCAGCCTCAGGACAGAGAGGGTAGACTATGGCTACACCTTC.

This chain uses TRBV30 with TRBJ2-2, with 10 bases aligning to TRBD2. The germline gives CDR1 GTSNPN, CDR2 SVGIG (reference sequence). The CDR3 sequence is 12 residues long. With 8 bases clipped from V and 6 bases from J, the junction kept 3 bases outside the gene matches. Here the CDR3 reads CASGRAPGELFF. The CDR3 region has the DNA TGTGCCAGCGGGAGGGCCCCCGGGGAGCTGTTTTTT.

The count of this clone is one. This sequence joins TRBV19 and TRBJ2-1, with TRBD2 matching over 7 bases. Germline CDR1 and CDR2: LNHDA and SQIVND (reference sequence). The CDR3 consists of 14 residues. V lost 6 bases, J lost 9 bases, and 11 bases stayed unmatched. This CDR3 reads CASSNGRPGGEQFF. The CDR3 DNA is TGTGCCAGTAGCAACGGGAGGCCTGGTGGTGAGCAGTTCTTC. The full variable domain, rest sourced from reference TRBV19 and TRBJ2-1, is DGGITQSPKYLFRKEGQNVTLSCEQNLNHDAMYWYRQDPGQGLRLIYYSQIVNDFQKGDIAEGYSVSREKKESFPLTVTSAQKNPTAFYLCASSNGRPGGEQFFGPGTRLTVL.

The CDR3 sequence is CASSRTGGSHEQYF. The CDR3 nucleotides read TGTGCCAGCAGTCGCACAGGTGGGTCCCACGAGCAGTACTTC. The genes are TRBV6-6 and TRBJ2-7; D possibly corresponds to TRBD1 (5 bases). CDR3 length equals 14 residues. V was clipped by 5 bases and J by 5 bases, with 16 bases between them. Germline assignment: CDR1 MNHNY and CDR2 SVGAGI (reference sequence).

V gene TRBV27 combines with J gene TRBJ1-5; TRBD1 might be the D (6 bases). Germline V CDR1 and CDR2: MNHEY, SMNVEV (reference sequence). V lost 7 bases and J lost 2, with 15 bases in between. The CDR3 is made up of 15 amino acids. CDR3 loop: CASMIDRTGNQPQHF. The DNA for the CDR3 is TGTGCCAGCATGATCGACAGGACGGGCAATCAGCCCCAGCATTTT.

The rearrangement joins TRBV7-2 to TRBJ2-7; D possibly corresponds to TRBD1 (5 bases). CDR1 is SGHTA and CDR2 is FQGNSA in the germline V gene. The CDR3 spans 15 residues. V was cut by 1 base and J by 5 bases, with 15 bases left in between. In DNA form, the CDR3 reads TGTGCCAGCAGCTTAGTTCGGACAATAAGCGACGAGCAGTACTTC. It yields the protein CASSLVRTISDEQYF. Full variable domain (rest looked up from reference TRBV7-2 and TRBJ2-7): GAGVSQSPSNKVTEKGKDVELRCDPISGHTALYWYRQSLGQGLEFLIYFQGNSAPDKSGLPSDRFSAERTGGSVSTLTIQRTQQEDSAVYLCASSLVRTISDEQYFGPGTRLTVT.

The J gene is TRBJ2-1, the V gene TRBV6-5, with D tentatively TRBD2 (5 bases). CDR3 size: 15 residues. Per germline, CDR1 MNHEY and CDR2 SVGAGI. V shed 2 bases and J shed 6 bases, with 14 bases lying between them. CDR3 sequence: CASSYGRQPSNEQFF. The CDR3 coding sequence is TGTGCCAGCAGTTACGGGAGACAACCAAGCAATGAGCAGTTCTTC.

The chain carries TRBV2 and TRBJ2-1; D perhaps matches TRBD2 (5 bases). CDR1 is SNHLY and CDR2 is FYNNEI in the germline V gene. The CDR3 length is 13 residues. V was trimmed by 4 bases and J by 10 bases, leaving 14 bases between them. The CDR3 region is CASSARRIWEQFF. DNA for the CDR3: TGTGCCAGCAGTGCACGGAGGATCTGGGAGCAGTTCTTC.